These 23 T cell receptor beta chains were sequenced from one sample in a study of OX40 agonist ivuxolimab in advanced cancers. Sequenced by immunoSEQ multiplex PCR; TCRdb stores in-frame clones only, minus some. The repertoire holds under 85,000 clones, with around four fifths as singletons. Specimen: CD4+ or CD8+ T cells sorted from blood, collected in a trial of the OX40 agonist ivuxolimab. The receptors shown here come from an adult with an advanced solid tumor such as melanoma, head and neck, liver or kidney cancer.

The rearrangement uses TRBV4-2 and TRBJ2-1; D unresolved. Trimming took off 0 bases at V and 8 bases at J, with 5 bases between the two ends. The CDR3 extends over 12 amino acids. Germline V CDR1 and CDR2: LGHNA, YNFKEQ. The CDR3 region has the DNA TGTGCCAGCAGCCAAGATGTACATGAGCAGTTCTTC. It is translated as CASSQDVHEQFF.

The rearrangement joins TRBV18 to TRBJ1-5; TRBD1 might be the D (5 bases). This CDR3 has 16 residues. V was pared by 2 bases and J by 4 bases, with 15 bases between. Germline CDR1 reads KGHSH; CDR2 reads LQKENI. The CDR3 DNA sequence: TGTGCCAGCTCACCAGCGACAGTTGGGGCTAATCAGCCCCAGCATTTT. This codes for CASSPATVGANQPQHF. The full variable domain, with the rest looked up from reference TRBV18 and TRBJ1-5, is NAGVMQNPRHLVRRRGQEARLRCSPMKGHSHVYWYRQLPEEGLKFMVYLQKENIIDESGMPKERFSAEFPKEGPSILRIQQVVRGDSAAYFCASSPATVGANQPQHFGDGTRLSIL.

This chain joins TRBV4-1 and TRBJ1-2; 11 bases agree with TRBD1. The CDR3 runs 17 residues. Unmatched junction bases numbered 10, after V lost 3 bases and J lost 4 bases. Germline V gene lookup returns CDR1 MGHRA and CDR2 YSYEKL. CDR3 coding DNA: TGCGCCAGCAGCCAGATGGACAGGGGGCGCTTCGGCTATGGCTACACCTTC. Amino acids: CASSQMDRGRFGYGYTF.

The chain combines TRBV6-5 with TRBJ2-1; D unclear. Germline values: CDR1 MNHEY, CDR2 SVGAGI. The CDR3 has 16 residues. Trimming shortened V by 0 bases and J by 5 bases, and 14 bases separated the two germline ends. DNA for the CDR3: TGTGCCAGCAGTTACTCGCGGTACCTCGCCCACAATGAGCAGTTCTTC. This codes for CASSYSRYLAHNEQFF.

CDR3 DNA sequence: TGTGCCAGCAGTGAAGCCTGGGACAGGGCCTCTGGGTCCTACAATGAGCAGTTCTTC. This translates into CASSEAWDRASGSYNEQFF. The chain recombines TRBV2 with TRBJ2-1, with 9 bases identical to TRBD1. Germline CDR1 reads SNHLY; CDR2 reads FYNNEI. The trim removed 0 bases at V and 1 base at J, leaving 10 bases unmatched. This CDR3 comprises 19 residues.

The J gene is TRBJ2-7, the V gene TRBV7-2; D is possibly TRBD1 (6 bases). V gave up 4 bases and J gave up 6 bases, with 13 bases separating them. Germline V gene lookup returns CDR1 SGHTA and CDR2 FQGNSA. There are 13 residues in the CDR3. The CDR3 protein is CASSSRQAGEQYF. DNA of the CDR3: TGTGCCAGCAGCTCCCGACAGGCGGGCGAGCAGTACTTC.

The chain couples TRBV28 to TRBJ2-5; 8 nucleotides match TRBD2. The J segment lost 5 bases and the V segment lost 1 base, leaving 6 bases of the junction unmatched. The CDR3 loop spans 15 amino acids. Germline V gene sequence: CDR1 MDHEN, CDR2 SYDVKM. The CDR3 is CASSLFGREYETQYF. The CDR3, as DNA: TGTGCCAGCAGTTTATTCGGGAGGGAGTACGAGACCCAGTACTTC.

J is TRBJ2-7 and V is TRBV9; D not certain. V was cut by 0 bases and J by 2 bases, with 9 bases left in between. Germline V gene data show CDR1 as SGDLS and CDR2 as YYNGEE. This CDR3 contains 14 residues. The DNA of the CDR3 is TGTGCCAGCAGCGTAGCTTCTGAGCCCTACGAGCAGTACTTC. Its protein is CASSVASEPYEQYF.

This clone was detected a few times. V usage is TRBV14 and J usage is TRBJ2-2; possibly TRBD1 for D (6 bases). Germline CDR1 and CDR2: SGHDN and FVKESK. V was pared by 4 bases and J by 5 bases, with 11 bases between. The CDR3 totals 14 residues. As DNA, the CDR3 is TGTGCCAGCAGCCTCAGGGGTTCAACCGGGGAGCTGTTTTTT. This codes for CASSLRGSTGELFF.

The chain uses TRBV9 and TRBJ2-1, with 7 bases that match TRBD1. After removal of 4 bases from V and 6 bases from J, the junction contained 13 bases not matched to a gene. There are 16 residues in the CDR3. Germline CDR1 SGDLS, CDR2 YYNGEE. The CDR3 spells CASSPVGGQLGNEQFF. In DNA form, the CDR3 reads TGTGCCAGCAGCCCCGTAGGGGGACAGCTGGGCAATGAGCAGTTCTTC. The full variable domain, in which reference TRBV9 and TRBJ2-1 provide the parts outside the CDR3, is DSGVTQTPKHLITATGQRVTLRCSPRSGDLSVYWYQQSLDQGLQFLIQYYNGEERAKGNILERFSAQQFPDLHSELNLSSLELGDSALYFCASSPVGGQLGNEQFFGPGTRLTVL.

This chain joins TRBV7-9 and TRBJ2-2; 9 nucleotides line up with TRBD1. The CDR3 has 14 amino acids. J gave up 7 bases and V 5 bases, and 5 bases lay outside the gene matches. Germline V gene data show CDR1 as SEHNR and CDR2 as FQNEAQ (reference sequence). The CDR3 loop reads CASSPRTGVGELFF. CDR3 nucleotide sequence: TGTGCCAGCAGCCCCAGGACAGGGGTCGGGGAGCTGTTTTTT.

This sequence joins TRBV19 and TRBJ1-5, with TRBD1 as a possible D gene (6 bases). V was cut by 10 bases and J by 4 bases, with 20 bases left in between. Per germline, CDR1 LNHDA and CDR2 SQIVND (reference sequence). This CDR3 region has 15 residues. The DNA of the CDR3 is TGTGCCACTACCTCTCTCAGGGGTCGAAATCAGCCCCAGCATTTT. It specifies CATTSLRGRNQPQHF.

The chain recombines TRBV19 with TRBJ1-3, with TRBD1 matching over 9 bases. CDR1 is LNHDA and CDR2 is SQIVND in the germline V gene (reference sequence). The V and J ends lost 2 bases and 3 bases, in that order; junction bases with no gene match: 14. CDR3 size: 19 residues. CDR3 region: CASSIFGGTGKSYGNTIYF. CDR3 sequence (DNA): TGTGCCAGTAGTATATTCGGCGGGACAGGGAAAAGCTATGGAAACACCATATATTTT. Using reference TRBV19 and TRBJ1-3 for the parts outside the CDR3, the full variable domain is DGGITQSPKYLFRKEGQNVTLSCEQNLNHDAMYWYRQDPGQGLRLIYYSQIVNDFQKGDIAEGYSVSREKKESFPLTVTSAQKNPTAFYLCASSIFGGTGKSYGNTIYFGEGSWLTVV.

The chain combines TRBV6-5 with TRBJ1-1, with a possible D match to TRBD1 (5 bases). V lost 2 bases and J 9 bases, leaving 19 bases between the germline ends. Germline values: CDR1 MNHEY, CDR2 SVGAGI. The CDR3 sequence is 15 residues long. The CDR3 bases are TGTGCCAGCAGTTACATTATTGGGGCCTCTATTAAAGCTTTCTTT. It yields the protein CASSYIIGASIKAFF.

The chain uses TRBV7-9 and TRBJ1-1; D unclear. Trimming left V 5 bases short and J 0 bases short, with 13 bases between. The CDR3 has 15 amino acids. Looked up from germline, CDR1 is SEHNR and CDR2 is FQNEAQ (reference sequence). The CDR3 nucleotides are TGTGCCAGCAGCCCTCATACAGAAATGAACACTGAAGCTTTCTTT. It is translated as CASSPHTEMNTEAFF.

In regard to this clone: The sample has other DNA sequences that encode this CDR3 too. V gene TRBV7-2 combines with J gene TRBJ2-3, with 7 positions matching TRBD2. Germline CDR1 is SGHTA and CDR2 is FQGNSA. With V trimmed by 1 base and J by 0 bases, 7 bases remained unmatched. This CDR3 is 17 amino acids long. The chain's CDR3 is CASSLGPAGLSTDTQYF. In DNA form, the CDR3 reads TGTGCCAGCAGCTTAGGCCCAGCGGGGCTTAGCACAGATACGCAGTATTTT.

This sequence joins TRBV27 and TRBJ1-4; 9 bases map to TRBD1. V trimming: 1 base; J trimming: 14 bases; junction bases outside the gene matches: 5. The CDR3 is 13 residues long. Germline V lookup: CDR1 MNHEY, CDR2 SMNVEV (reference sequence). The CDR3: CASSLWTGADLFF. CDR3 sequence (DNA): TGTGCCAGCAGTTTATGGACAGGGGCGGACCTGTTTTTT.

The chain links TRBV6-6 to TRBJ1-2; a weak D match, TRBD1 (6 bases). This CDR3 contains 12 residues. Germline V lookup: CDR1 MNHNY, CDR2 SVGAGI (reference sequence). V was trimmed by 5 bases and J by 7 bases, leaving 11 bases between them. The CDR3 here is CASSLQGLGYTF. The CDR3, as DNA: TGTGCCAGCAGTCTACAGGGTCTTGGCTACACCTTC.

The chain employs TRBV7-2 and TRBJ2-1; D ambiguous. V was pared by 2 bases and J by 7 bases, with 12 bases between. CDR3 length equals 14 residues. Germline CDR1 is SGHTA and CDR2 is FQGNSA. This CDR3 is CASSLKLGWNEQFF. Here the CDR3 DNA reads TGTGCCAGCAGCTTAAAATTAGGGTGGAATGAGCAGTTCTTC.

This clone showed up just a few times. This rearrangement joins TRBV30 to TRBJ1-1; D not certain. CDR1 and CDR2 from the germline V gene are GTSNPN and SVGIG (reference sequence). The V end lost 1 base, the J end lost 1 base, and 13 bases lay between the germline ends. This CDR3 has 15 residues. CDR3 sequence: CAWSASRPRNTEAFF. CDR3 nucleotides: TGTGCCTGGAGTGCGTCCAGACCGAGGAACACTGAAGCTTTCTTT.

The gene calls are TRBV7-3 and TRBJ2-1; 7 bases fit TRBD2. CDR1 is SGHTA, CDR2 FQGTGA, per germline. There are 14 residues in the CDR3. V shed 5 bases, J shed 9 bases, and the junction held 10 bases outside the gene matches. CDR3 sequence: CASSPPGLDGEQFF. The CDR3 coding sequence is TGTGCCAGCAGCCCCCCCGGACTAGACGGTGAGCAGTTCTTC.

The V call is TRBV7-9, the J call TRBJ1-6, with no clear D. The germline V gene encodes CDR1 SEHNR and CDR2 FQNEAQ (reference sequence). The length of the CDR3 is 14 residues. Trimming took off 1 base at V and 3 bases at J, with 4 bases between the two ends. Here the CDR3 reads CASSLVGYNSPLHF. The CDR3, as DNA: TGTGCCAGCAGCTTAGTGGGCTATAATTCACCCCTCCACTTT.

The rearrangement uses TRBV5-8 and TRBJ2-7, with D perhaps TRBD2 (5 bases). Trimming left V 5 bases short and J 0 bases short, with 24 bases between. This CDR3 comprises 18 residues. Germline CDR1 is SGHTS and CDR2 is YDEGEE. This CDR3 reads CASRRRLSGYQSSYEQYF. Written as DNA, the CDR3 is TGTGCCAGCAGACGCAGGTTGTCGGGGTACCAAAGCTCCTACGAGCAGTACTTC.